This entry is about one T cell receptor beta chain. What it recognizes is unknown. This table comes from immunoSEQ multiplex PCR, and its TCRdb copy is limited to in-frame clones, with some not included. The sample includes roughly 1.4 million clones, approximately 98.5% of them seen just once. This entry comes from a study of shared clonotypes between healthy human individuals. Study-level background: Per donor, three plates held CD4 naive cells, three held CD4 memory, two held CD8 naive and one held CD8 memory.

General observations from the study: Sorted-subset samples were not fully sequenced, rarefaction indicated.

The sample comprised naive CD4+ T cells sorted from blood. The subset: CD45RA+ positively selected. The origin of this receptor is a man aged 25-45 years in good health.

The CDR3 reads CASSYWDRGYNEQFF. The DNA of the CDR3 is TGTGCCAGCAGTTACTGGGACAGGGGATACAATGAGCAGTTCTTC. The chain couples TRBV6-5 to TRBJ2-1, with TRBD1 matching 10 bases. V dropped 1 base and J dropped 4; count of bases not matched to a gene: 1. Germline V CDR1 and CDR2: MNHEY, SVGAGI. The CDR3 is 15 residues long.